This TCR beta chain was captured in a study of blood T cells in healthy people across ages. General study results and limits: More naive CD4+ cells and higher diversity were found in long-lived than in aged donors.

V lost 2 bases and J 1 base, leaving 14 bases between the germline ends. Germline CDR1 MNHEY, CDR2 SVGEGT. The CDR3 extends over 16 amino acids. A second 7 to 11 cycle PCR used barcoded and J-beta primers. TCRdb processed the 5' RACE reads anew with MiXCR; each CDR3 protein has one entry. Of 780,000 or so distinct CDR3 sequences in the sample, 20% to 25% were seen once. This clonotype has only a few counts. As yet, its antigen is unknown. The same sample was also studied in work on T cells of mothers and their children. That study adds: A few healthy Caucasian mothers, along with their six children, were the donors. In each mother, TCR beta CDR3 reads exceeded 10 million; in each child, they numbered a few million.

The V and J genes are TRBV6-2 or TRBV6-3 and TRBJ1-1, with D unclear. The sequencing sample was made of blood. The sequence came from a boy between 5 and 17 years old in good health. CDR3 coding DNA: TGTGCCAGCAGTTACCAGTTTCGGGTAGGGAACACTGAAGCTTTCTTT. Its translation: CASSYQFRVGNTEAFF.